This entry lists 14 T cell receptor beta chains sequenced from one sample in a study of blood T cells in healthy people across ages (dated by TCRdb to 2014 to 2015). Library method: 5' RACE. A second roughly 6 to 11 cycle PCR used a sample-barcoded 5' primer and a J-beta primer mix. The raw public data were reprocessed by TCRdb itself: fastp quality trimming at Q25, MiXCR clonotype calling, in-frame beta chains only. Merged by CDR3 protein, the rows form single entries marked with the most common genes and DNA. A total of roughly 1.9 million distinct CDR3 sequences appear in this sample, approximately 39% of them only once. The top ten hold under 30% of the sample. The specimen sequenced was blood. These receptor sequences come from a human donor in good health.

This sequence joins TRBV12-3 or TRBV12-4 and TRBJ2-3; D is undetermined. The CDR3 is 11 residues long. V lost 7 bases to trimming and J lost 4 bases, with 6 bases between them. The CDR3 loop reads CASTLADTQYF. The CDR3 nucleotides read TGTGCCAGCACCTTGGCAGATACGCAGTATTTT.

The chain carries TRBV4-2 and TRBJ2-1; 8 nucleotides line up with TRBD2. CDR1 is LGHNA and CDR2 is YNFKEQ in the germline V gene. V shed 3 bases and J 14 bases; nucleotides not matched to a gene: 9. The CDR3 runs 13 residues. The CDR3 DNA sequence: TGTGCCAGCAGCCAGGTCTTCGGGACTAGTAAGTTCTTC. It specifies CASSQVFGTSKFF.

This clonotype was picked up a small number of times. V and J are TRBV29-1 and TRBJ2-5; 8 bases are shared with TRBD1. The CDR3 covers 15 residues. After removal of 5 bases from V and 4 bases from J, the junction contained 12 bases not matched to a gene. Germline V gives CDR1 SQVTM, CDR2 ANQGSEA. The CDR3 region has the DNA TGCAGCGTTTCTAGGACAGGGCGAGGAAGAGAGACCCAGTACTTC. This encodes CSVSRTGRGRETQYF.

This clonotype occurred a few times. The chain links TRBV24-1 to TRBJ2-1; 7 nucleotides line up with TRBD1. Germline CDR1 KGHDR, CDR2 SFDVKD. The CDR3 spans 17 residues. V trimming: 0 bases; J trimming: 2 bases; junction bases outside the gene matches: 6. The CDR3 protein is CATSDLPTGPTYNEQFF. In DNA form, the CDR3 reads TGTGCCACCAGTGATTTGCCGACAGGGCCAACCTACAATGAGCAGTTCTTC.

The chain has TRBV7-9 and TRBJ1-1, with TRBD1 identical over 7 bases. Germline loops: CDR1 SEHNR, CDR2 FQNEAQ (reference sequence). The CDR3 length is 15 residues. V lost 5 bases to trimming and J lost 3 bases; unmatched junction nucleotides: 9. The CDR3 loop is CASSIRTGADTEAFF. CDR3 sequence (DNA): TGTGCCAGCAGCATCAGAACAGGGGCGGACACTGAAGCTTTCTTT.

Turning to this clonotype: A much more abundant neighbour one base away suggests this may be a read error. The CDR3 here is CASSWDTVNTEAFF. The DNA for the CDR3 is TGTGCCAGCAGTTGGGACACCGTGAACACTGAAGCTTTCTTT. The chain couples TRBV12-3 or TRBV12-4 to TRBJ1-1, with a tentative D call TRBD1 (6 bases). V was clipped by 4 bases and J by 0 bases, with 9 bases between them. The CDR3 is 14 amino acids.

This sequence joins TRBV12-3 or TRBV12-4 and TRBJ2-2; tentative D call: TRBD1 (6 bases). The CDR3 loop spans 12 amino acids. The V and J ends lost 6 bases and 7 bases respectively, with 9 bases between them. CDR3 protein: CASRKGDGELFF. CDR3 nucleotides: TGTGCCAGCAGGAAGGGGGACGGGGAGCTGTTTTTT.

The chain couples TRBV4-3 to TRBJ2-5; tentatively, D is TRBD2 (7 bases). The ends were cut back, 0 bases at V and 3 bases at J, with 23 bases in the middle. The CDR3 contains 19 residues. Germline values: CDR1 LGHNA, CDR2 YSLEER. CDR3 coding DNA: TGCGCCAGCAGCCAAGATTTACGGGGGGCCACGGTCGCGGAAGAGACCCAGTACTTC. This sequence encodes CASSQDLRGATVAEETQYF.

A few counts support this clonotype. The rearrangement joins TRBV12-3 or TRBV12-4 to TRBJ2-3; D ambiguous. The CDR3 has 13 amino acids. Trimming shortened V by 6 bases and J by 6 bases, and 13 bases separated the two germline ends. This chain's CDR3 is CASRRSLVDTQYF. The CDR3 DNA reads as TGTGCCAGCAGACGCTCGCTAGTGGATACGCAGTATTTT.

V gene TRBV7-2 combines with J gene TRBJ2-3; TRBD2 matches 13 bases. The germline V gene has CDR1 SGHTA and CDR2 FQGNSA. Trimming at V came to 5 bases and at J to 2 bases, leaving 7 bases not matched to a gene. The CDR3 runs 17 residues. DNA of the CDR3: TGTGCCAGCAGCGGCCGGACTAGCGGGGGTCCCACAGATACGCAGTATTTT. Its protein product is CASSGRTSGGPTDTQYF.

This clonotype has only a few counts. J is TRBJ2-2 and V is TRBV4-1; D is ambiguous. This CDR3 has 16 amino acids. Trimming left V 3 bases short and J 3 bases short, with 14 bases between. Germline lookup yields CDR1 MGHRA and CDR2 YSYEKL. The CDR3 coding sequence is TGCGCCAGCAGCCACCGGTTCACAGTAGACACCGGGGAGCTGTTTTTT. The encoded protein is CASSHRFTVDTGELFF.

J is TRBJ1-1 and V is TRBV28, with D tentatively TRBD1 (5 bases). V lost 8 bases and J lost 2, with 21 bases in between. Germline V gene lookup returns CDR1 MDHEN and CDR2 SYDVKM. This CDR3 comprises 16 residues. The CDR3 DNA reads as TGTGCCAGCCGACTAACGGGACGCCTTTTAAACACTGAAGCTTTCTTT. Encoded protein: CASRLTGRLLNTEAFF.

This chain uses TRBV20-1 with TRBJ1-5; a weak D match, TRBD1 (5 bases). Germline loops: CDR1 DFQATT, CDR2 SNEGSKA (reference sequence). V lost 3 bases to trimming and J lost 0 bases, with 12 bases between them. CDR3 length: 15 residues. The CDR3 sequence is CSARGDSYSNQPQHF. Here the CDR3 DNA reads TGCAGTGCTAGGGGGGATTCTTATAGCAATCAGCCCCAGCATTTT.

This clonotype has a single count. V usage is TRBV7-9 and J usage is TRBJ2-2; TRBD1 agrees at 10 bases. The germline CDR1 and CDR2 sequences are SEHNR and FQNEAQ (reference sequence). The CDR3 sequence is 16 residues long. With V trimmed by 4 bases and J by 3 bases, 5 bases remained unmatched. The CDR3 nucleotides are TGTGCCAGCAGCTCCCCGGGACAGGGGTACACCGGGGAGCTGTTTTTT. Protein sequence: CASSSPGQGYTGELFF.